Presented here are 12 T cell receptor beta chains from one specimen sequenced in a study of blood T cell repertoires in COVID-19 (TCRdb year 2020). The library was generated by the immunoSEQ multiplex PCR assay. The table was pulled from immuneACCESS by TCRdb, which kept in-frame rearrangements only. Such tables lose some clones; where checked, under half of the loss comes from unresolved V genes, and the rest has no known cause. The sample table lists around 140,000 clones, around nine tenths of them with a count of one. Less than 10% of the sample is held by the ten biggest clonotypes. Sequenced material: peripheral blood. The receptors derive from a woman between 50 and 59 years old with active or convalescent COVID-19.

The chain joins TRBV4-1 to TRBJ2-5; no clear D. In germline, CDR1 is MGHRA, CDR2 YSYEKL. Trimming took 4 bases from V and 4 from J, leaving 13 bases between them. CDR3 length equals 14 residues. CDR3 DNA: TGCGCCAGCAGCCTTGACTGGAATGGAGAGACCCAGTACTTC. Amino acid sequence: CASSLDWNGETQYF.

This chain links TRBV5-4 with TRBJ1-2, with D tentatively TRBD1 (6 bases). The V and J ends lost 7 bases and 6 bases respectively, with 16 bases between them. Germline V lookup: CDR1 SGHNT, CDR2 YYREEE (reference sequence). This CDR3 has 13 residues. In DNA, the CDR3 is TGTGCCAGCGCTACACAGGGCGGCGATGGCTACACCTTC. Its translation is CASATQGGDGYTF.

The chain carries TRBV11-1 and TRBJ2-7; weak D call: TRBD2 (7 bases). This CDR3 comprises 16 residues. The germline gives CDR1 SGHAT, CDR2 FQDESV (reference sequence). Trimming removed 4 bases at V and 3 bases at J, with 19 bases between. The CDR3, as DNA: TGTGCCAGCAGCTACGGGGGGCGGGGCTATCGCTACGAGCAGTACTTC. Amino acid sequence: CASSYGGRGYRYEQYF.

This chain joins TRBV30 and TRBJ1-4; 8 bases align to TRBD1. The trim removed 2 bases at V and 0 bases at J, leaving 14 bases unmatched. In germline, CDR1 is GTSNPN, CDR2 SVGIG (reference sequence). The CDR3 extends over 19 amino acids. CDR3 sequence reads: CAWSQRQGFQGATNEKLFF. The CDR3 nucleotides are TGTGCCTGGAGTCAGAGACAGGGGTTCCAGGGTGCAACTAATGAAAAACTGTTTTTT.

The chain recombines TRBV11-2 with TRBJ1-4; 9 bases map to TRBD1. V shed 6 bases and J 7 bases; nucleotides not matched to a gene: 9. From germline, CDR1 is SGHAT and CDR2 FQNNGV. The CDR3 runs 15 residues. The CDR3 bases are TGTGCCAGCAGAGAACAGGGGGCGGGTGGTGAAAAACTGTTTTTT. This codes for CASREQGAGGEKLFF.

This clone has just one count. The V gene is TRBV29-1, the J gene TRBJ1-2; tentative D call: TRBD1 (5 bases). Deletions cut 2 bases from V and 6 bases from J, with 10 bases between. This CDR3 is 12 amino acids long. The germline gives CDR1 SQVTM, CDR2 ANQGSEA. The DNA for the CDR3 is TGCAGCGTTGAAAGGGGTGAAAATGGCTACACCTTC. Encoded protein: CSVERGENGYTF. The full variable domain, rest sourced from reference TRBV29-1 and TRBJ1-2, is SAVISQKPSRDICQRGTSLTIQCQVDSQVTMMFWYRQQPGQSLTLIATANQGSEATYESGFVIDKFPISRPNLTFSTLTVSNMSPEDSSIYLCSVERGENGYTFGSGTRLTVV.

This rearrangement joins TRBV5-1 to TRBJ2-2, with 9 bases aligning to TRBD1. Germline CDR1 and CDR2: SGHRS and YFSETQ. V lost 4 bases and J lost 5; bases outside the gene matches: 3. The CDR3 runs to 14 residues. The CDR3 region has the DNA TGCGCCAGCAGCCGACAGGGGGGGACCGGGGAGCTGTTTTTT. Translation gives CASSRQGGTGELFF.

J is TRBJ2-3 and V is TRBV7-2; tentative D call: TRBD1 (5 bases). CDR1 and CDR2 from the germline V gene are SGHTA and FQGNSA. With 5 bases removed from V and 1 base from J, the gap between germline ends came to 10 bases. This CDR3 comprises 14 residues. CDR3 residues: CASSRTGGTDTQYF. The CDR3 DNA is TGTGCCAGCAGCCGCACAGGAGGCACAGATACGCAGTATTTT.

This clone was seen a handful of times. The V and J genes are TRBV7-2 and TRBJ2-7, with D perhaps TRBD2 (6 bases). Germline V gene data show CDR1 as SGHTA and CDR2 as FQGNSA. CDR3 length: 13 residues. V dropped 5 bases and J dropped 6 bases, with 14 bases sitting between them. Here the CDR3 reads CASSRDFRLEQYF. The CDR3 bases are TGTGCCAGCAGCCGGGACTTTCGACTCGAGCAGTACTTC.

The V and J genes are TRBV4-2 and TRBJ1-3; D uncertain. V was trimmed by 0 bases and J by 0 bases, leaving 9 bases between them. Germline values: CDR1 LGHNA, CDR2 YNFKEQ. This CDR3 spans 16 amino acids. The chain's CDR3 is CASSQDTAASGNTIYF. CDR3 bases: TGTGCCAGCAGCCAAGATACAGCTGCCTCTGGAAACACCATATATTTT.

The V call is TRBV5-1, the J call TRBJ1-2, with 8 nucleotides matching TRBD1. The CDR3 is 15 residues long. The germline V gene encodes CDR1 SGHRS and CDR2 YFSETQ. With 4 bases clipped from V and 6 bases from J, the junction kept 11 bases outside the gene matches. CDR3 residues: CASSPLVGQGNGYTF. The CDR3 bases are TGCGCCAGCAGCCCACTCGTAGGACAGGGCAATGGCTACACCTTC.

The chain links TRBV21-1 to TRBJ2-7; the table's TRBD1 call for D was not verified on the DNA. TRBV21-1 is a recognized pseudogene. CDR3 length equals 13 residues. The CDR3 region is CASTRQGTYEQYF. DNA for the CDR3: TGTGCCAGCACCCGACAGGGGACCTACGAGCAGTACTTC.